The 21 T cell receptor beta chains listed next were all sequenced from one sample in a study of Ad26.COV2.S vaccination and SARS-CoV-2 variants. Measured with immunoSEQ multiplex PCR; TCRdb has only the in-frame clones, and not every one. The sample contains some 250,000 clones, approximately 90% of which appear only once. Regarding treatment: some 20 received Ad26.COV2.S at low or high dose, single or two shots; roughly five received placebo; per-sample allocation not given. All samples were drawn on day 63, counting from the first vaccine or placebo injection. Here the sequenced sample was peripheral blood, taken in a trial of Ad26.COV2.S vaccine versus placebo. These receptors all come from a person between 18 and 59 years old who received the Ad26.COV2.S COVID-19 vaccine or a placebo.

This clone was observed a few times. The chain is built from TRBV19 and TRBJ1-3, with D tentatively TRBD1 (6 bases). V lost 6 bases, J lost 2 bases, and 8 bases lay in between. The V gene's germline CDR1 is LNHDA and CDR2 SQIVND (reference sequence). CDR3 length: 13 amino acids. CDR3 amino acids: CASRQGAGNTIYF. The CDR3 DNA reads TGTGCCAGTAGACAGGGAGCTGGAAACACCATATATTTT.

The chain employs TRBV7-6 and TRBJ1-4, with 10 bases aligning to TRBD1. This CDR3 has 15 amino acids. Trimming removed 5 bases from V and 7 bases from J; junction bases left unmatched: 7. CDR1 is SGHVS and CDR2 is FNYEAQ in the germline V gene. CDR3 sequence (DNA): TGTGCCAGCAGCCCGTGGGACAGGGGAGTTGAAAAACTGTTTTTT. This gives the protein CASSPWDRGVEKLFF.

The chain is built from TRBV10-3 and TRBJ1-4; D is perhaps TRBD1 (5 bases). CDR1 ENHRY and CDR2 SYGVKD come from the germline V gene. CDR3 size: 15 residues. V shed 0 bases and J shed 7 bases, with 12 bases lying between them. CDR3 in amino acids: CAISESGASGEKLFF. CDR3 coding DNA: TGTGCCATCAGTGAGTCAGGGGCCTCGGGTGAAAAACTGTTTTTT.

This clone occurred a few times. The chain couples TRBV7-2 to TRBJ1-5, with D hard to call. V gave up 3 bases and J gave up 3 bases, with 12 bases separating them. The CDR3 covers 15 residues. Germline CDR1 SGHTA, CDR2 FQGNSA. CDR3 DNA: TGTGCCAGCAGCTTGGGCAGTAGTTACAATCAGCCCCAGCATTTT. Translating it yields CASSLGSSYNQPQHF.

The chain employs TRBV14 and TRBJ2-1; no clear D gene. In germline, CDR1 is SGHDN, CDR2 FVKESK. V lost 1 base, J lost 0 bases, and 7 bases lay in between. The CDR3 consists of 15 residues. CDR3: CASSQGLSSYNEQFF. CDR3 in DNA: TGTGCCAGCAGCCAAGGCCTGAGCTCCTACAATGAGCAGTTCTTC. Full variable domain (outside the CDR3, taken from reference TRBV14 and TRBJ2-1): EAGVTQFPSHSVIEKGQTVTLRCDPISGHDNLYWYRRVMGKEIKFLLHFVKESKQDESGMPNNRFLAERTGGTYSTLKVQPAELEDSGVYFCASSQGLSSYNEQFFGPGTRLTVL.

The DNA for the CDR3 is TGTGCCAGCAGCCAGCCTCGACAGACCTACACTGAAGCTTTCTTT. Its protein is CASSQPRQTYTEAFF. The chain is built from TRBV4-2 and TRBJ1-1; tentatively, D is TRBD1 (5 bases). CDR3 size: 15 residues. Germline CDR1 and CDR2: LGHNA and YNFKEQ. The V end was cut by 3 bases, the J end by 3 bases, with 14 bases between.

The V and J genes are TRBV6-4 and TRBJ2-3; D unclear. V lost 3 bases, J lost 0 bases, and 7 bases lay in between. CDR3 length equals 14 residues. CDR1 and CDR2 from the germline V gene are MRHNA and SNTAGT. This chain's CDR3 is CASSEVGSTDTQYF. DNA for the CDR3: TGTGCCAGCAGTGAAGTAGGTAGCACAGATACGCAGTATTTT.

V gene TRBV5-6 combines with J gene TRBJ2-1, with 8 bases fitting TRBD1. V lost 5 bases and J lost 9; bases outside the gene matches: 1. The CDR3 totals 11 residues. Germline assignment: CDR1 SGHDT and CDR2 YYEEEE. CDR3 region: CASSTGGEQFF. In DNA form, the CDR3 reads TGTGCCAGCAGTACAGGGGGTGAGCAGTTCTTC. The whole variable domain, remainder taken from reference TRBV5-6 and TRBJ2-1, is DAGVTQSPTHLIKTRGQQVTLRCSPKSGHDTVSWYQQALGQGPQFIFQYYEEEERQRGNFPDRFSGHQFPNYSSELNVNALLLGDSALYLCASSTGGEQFFGPGTRLTVL.

The chain combines TRBV11-1 with TRBJ2-2; D possibly matches TRBD1 or TRBD2 (6 bases each). Germline values: CDR1 SGHAT, CDR2 FQDESV (reference sequence). The CDR3 loop spans 13 amino acids. The germline V and J ends were trimmed by 5 bases and 5 bases, with 9 bases remaining between them. DNA for the CDR3: TGTGCCAGCAGCCCGGGGGCTACCGGGGAGCTGTTTTTT. Its protein product is CASSPGATGELFF. The full variable domain, completed using reference TRBV11-1 and TRBJ2-2, is EAEVAQSPRYKITEKSQAVAFWCDPISGHATLYWYRQILGQGPELLVQFQDESVVDDSQLPKDRFSAERLKGVDSTLKIQPAELGDSAMYLCASSPGATGELFFGEGSRLTVL.

The CDR3 DNA reads TGTGCCACCAGCAGAAAACCTGGACTAGCCACTAGCACAGATACGCAGTATTTT. Protein product: CATSRKPGLATSTDTQYF. This chain connects TRBV15 to TRBJ2-3, with 8 bases aligning to TRBD2. The V gene end was trimmed by 2 bases and the J gene end by 0 bases; junction bases not matched to a gene: 10. The CDR3 spans 18 residues. Germline CDR1 and CDR2: LNHNV and YYDKDF (reference sequence).

The chain recombines TRBV19 with TRBJ2-7, with a possible D match to TRBD1 (6 bases). Germline CDR1 and CDR2: LNHDA and SQIVND (reference sequence). This CDR3 has 14 residues. The V gene lost 3 bases and the J gene lost 0 bases, with 9 bases spanning the gap. CDR3 DNA sequence: TGTGCCAGTAGTATCCAGGGGACCTCCTACGAGCAGTACTTC. This encodes CASSIQGTSYEQYF.

The chain joins TRBV7-2 to TRBJ2-7, with TRBD2 matching over 9 bases. Germline assignment: CDR1 SGHTA and CDR2 FQGNSA. The CDR3 totals 18 residues. The ends lost 5 bases at V and 1 base at J; junction bases unmatched: 15. The CDR3 region is CASSARPLAGLLSYEQYF. The CDR3 nucleotides are TGTGCCAGCAGCGCAAGACCCCTAGCGGGATTACTTTCCTACGAGCAGTACTTC.

The J gene is TRBJ2-3, the V gene TRBV28, with D possibly matching TRBD1 (6 bases). The CDR3 has 16 amino acids. The V gene lost 2 bases and the J gene lost 6 bases, with 18 bases spanning the gap. Germline CDR1 reads MDHEN; CDR2 reads SYDVKM. The CDR3 region has the DNA TGTGCCAGCAGTTTAGGTACAGGGTCCCCCATGGATACGCAGTATTTT. Protein: CASSLGTGSPMDTQYF. Full variable domain (rest looked up from reference TRBV28 and TRBJ2-3): DVKVTQSSRYLVKRTGEKVFLECVQDMDHENMFWYRQDPGLGLRLIYFSYDVKMKEKGDIPEGYSVSREKKERFSLILESASTNQTSMYLCASSLGTGSPMDTQYFGPGTRLTVL.

The V and J genes are TRBV5-6 and TRBJ1-2, with 8 bases that match TRBD1. Germline V lookup: CDR1 SGHDT, CDR2 YYEEEE. With 5 bases clipped from V and 8 bases from J, the junction kept 8 bases outside the gene matches. CDR3 size: 13 residues. The CDR3 reads CASSTQGARGYTF. CDR3 coding DNA: TGTGCCAGCAGTACCCAGGGGGCGCGCGGCTACACCTTC.

In this sample, this clone turned up once. V gene TRBV24-1 combines with J gene TRBJ2-1; TRBD2 matches 12 bases. Germline trimming cut 3 bases from V and 6 bases from J; bases unmatched to any gene: 2. Germline V gene sequence: CDR1 KGHDR, CDR2 SFDVKD. This CDR3 is 15 amino acids long. CDR3 protein: CATSDPSGGVNEQFF. Here the CDR3 DNA reads TGTGCCACCAGTGATCCTAGCGGGGGGGTCAATGAGCAGTTCTTC.

The chain has TRBV5-1 and TRBJ2-7, with D hard to call. V was pared by 4 bases and J by 3 bases, with 11 bases between. CDR1 is SGHRS, CDR2 YFSETQ, per germline. This CDR3 has 13 residues. For the CDR3, the DNA is TGCGCCAGCAGCCCGGCTGGCGGCTACGAGCAGTACTTC. Encoded protein: CASSPAGGYEQYF.

This chain uses TRBV4-3 with TRBJ1-4, with 8 bases identical to TRBD1. J gave up 8 bases and V 4 bases, and 9 bases lay outside the gene matches. CDR1 is LGHNA and CDR2 is YSLEER in the germline V gene. CDR3 length: 15 residues. Here the CDR3 reads CASSLTGGLYEKLFF. For the CDR3, the DNA is TGCGCCAGCAGCCTTACAGGGGGTCTATACGAAAAACTGTTTTTT.

In its sample, this clone was seen once. V gene TRBV7-2 combines with J gene TRBJ2-3, with 11 bases that match TRBD2. The germline gives CDR1 SGHTA, CDR2 FQGNSA. CDR3 length equals 16 residues. V shed 0 bases and J 6 bases; nucleotides not matched to a gene: 5. CDR3 sequence reads: CASSLAFSGRADTQYF. CDR3 nucleotide sequence: TGTGCCAGCAGCTTAGCCTTTAGCGGGAGGGCGGATACGCAGTATTTT.

The rearrangement uses TRBV9 and TRBJ2-1, with TRBD2 matching over 8 bases. J lost 3 bases, V lost 0 bases, and 2 bases had no gene match. This CDR3 contains 15 residues. Germline-derived CDR1 and CDR2 are SGDLS and YYNGEE. CDR3 region: CASSVGSGVYNEQFF. The CDR3 DNA is TGTGCCAGCAGCGTAGGTAGCGGGGTCTACAATGAGCAGTTCTTC. Looking up the rest from reference TRBV9 and TRBJ2-1 gives the full variable domain: DSGVTQTPKHLITATGQRVTLRCSPRSGDLSVYWYQQSLDQGLQFLIQYYNGEERAKGNILERFSAQQFPDLHSELNLSSLELGDSALYFCASSVGSGVYNEQFFGPGTRLTVL.

This chain links TRBV18 with TRBJ1-1; TRBD1 aligns across 9 bases. Trimming took 3 bases from V and 5 from J; bases not matched to a gene: 10. The V gene's germline CDR1 is KGHSH and CDR2 LQKENI. CDR3 length: 16 amino acids. DNA of the CDR3: TGTGCCAGCTCACCTCAGACAGGGGGAATTGGTACTGAAGCTTTCTTT. It specifies CASSPQTGGIGTEAFF. The full variable domain, with the rest looked up from reference TRBV18 and TRBJ1-1, is NAGVMQNPRHLVRRRGQEARLRCSPMKGHSHVYWYRQLPEEGLKFMVYLQKENIIDESGMPKERFSAEFPKEGPSILRIQQVVRGDSAAYFCASSPQTGGIGTEAFFGQGTRLTVV.

This chain links TRBV11-2 with TRBJ1-2; no firm D call. CDR1 and CDR2 (germline): SGHAT, FQNNGV. The CDR3 runs to 11 residues. Trimming took off 3 bases at V and 6 bases at J, with 5 bases between the two ends. The CDR3 sequence: CASSFRDGYTF. In DNA form, the CDR3 reads TGTGCCAGCAGCTTTAGGGATGGCTACACCTTC.